The clone carrying this T cell receptor (beta chain) was observed many times. The antigen is unknown. Trimming cost V 3 bases and J 5 bases, with 20 bases left between them. The CDR3 length is 16 residues. CDR1 is MNHEY and CDR2 is SMNVEV in the germline V gene (reference sequence). Amplified TCR beta CDR3 regions came from RNA transcripts. A set of HTBI primers served as the primers for a first-round RT-PCR of the TCR CDR3. In TCRdb, the multiplex PCR reads were re-called with MiXCR into one record per CDR3 protein. Here the sample spans some 340,000 distinct CDR3 sequences, about an eighth being singletons. These data come from a study of T cells in Graves' hyperthyroidism and ophthalmopathy. Study-wide points: Peripheral blood also featured most of the thyroid clonotypes expanded above 0.001.

Patients affected by ophthalmopathy presented a Clinical Activity Score of at least 3, a NOSPECS grade of at least 4, and disease duration below 3 months. The TCR was taken from a woman in her 40s with Graves' ophthalmopathy. This chain joins TRBV27 and TRBJ2-7, with D perhaps matching TRBD2 (7 bases). The specimen was blood. The CDR3 DNA reads TGTGCCAGCAGTTTGTGGGGGGGGCCAAGGGAGAACGAGCAGTACTTC. This encodes CASSLWGGPRENEQYF.